The T cell receptor beta chain described here comes from a study of blood T cells in healthy people across ages. Peripheral blood samples of roughly 9.8 milliliters were drawn from each donor. Combining a sample-barcoded 5' primer with a J-beta primer mix, a second PCR ran for about 7 to 12 cycles. TCRdb reprocessed the 5' RACE reads with MiXCR, giving one entry per CDR3 protein. The sample consists of 1.5 million to 2 million distinct CDR3 sequences, roughly 50% of them appearing once. Concerning this clonotype itself: As yet, its antigen is unknown.

CDR1 and CDR2 from the germline V gene are SNHLY and FYNNEI. V shed 10 bases and J 9 bases; nucleotides not matched to a gene: 9. This CDR3 has 14 residues. Study-level findings and limits: Observed TCR beta diversity per million T cells went down as age went up. This fall followed a roughly linear course with age. Calculation of diversity from one million T cells yielded estimates considered to be underestimates.

This chain connects TRBV2 to TRBJ2-1; 13 positions match TRBD2. The sequencing input was blood. The sequence derives from a woman aged 40 to 50 in good health. CDR3 in amino acids: CANLGLAGRGEQFF. CDR3 nucleotide sequence: TGTGCCAACTTGGGACTAGCGGGGCGGGGTGAGCAGTTCTTC.